This T cell receptor beta chain comes out of a study of shared clonotypes between healthy human individuals. TCRdb's table, derived via immunoSEQ multiplex PCR, lists solely in-frame clones and lacks some. Here the sample spans about 1,900,000 clones, 85% to 95% being singletons. Terminally differentiated effector memory CD45RA+ cells were excluded by CCR7 positive selection of CD45RO-negative cells. All the donors were Caucasian adults who lived in Nashville, Tennessee. The CDR3 has 16 amino acids. Trimming removed 5 bases from V and 4 bases from J, with 18 bases in between. Germline assignment: CDR1 PRHDT and CDR2 FYEKMQ (reference sequence).

This clonotype was obtained from a young man in good health. The J gene is TRBJ1-3, the V gene TRBV13; D gene unclear. The material sequenced was naive CD8+ T cells sorted from blood. In DNA, the CDR3 is TGTGCCAGCAGCCCGACGGGCAGGTTGGGCGGAAACACCATATATTTT. It yields the protein CASSPTGRLGGNTIYF.